Below are 14 T cell receptor beta chains sequenced from a single sample in a study of CD8 T cells in Susac syndrome. When the RNA was reverse transcribed, random hexamers were used with an input of about 0.5 to 1 ug. TCRdb re-analysed the immunoSEQ multiplex PCR reads in MiXCR, keeping a single row per CDR3 protein. The sample yields about 83,000 distinct CDR3 sequences, around 93% seen once. Sequenced: CD8+ T cells from PBMCs. The receptors here all came from a human donor with Susac syndrome.

The genes are TRBV6-5 and TRBJ1-2; D possibly corresponds to TRBD1 (5 bases). CDR3 length equals 13 residues. V dropped 6 bases and J dropped 4 bases, with 12 bases sitting between them. Germline loops: CDR1 MNHEY, CDR2 SVGAGI. The CDR3 nucleotides are TGTGCCAGCAGCCCGACAGAGAGCTATGGCTACACCTTC. This sequence encodes CASSPTESYGYTF.

This chain joins TRBV20-1 and TRBJ2-1; 12 bases match TRBD2. V lost 0 bases to trimming and J lost 6 bases; unmatched junction nucleotides: 3. The CDR3 is 15 amino acids. CDR1 DFQATT and CDR2 SNEGSKA come from the germline V gene (reference sequence). CDR3 region: CSARDLAGGLNEQFF. CDR3 sequence (DNA): TGCAGTGCTAGAGATCTAGCGGGAGGGCTCAATGAGCAGTTCTTC.

The chain is built from TRBV24-1 and TRBJ2-7; D is ambiguous. CDR1 KGHDR and CDR2 SFDVKD come from the germline V gene. Trimming shortened V by 9 bases and J by 2 bases, and 16 bases separated the two germline ends. This CDR3 contains 14 residues. The CDR3 region is CATPIILQPYEQYF. DNA for the CDR3: TGTGCCACCCCAATTATACTGCAACCCTACGAGCAGTACTTC.

V and J are TRBV3-1 and TRBJ2-1; D is unresolved. Trimming took 1 base from V and 6 from J, leaving 4 bases between them. This CDR3 comprises 12 residues. Germline lookup yields CDR1 LGHDT and CDR2 YNNKEL (reference sequence). CDR3 nucleotides: TGTGCCAGCAGCCAAGGGGTCAATGAGCAGTTCTTC. Amino acids: CASSQGVNEQFF.

This chain connects TRBV9 to TRBJ2-3; 15 bases are shared with TRBD2. The V gene's germline CDR1 is SGDLS and CDR2 YYNGEE. V was pared by 4 bases and J by 0 bases, with 6 bases of the junction left unmatched. The CDR3 is 18 residues long. CDR3 coding DNA: TGTGCCAGCAGCCCTGGACTAGCGGGAGGGCTCAGCACAGATACGCAGTATTTT. It translates to CASSPGLAGGLSTDTQYF. The full variable domain, its missing parts supplied by reference TRBV9 and TRBJ2-3, is DSGVTQTPKHLITATGQRVTLRCSPRSGDLSVYWYQQSLDQGLQFLIQYYNGEERAKGNILERFSAQQFPDLHSELNLSSLELGDSALYFCASSPGLAGGLSTDTQYFGPGTRLTVL.

This clonotype appeared once. The chain uses TRBV11-2 and TRBJ1-2, with D uncertain. V dropped 3 bases and J dropped 7 bases, with 18 bases sitting between them. Germline values: CDR1 SGHAT, CDR2 FQNNGV. The CDR3 extends over 15 amino acids. The CDR3 protein is CASSFGRGPLGGYTF. The DNA for the CDR3 is TGTGCCAGCAGCTTTGGGCGGGGTCCTCTGGGTGGCTACACCTTC. Full variable domain (remainder filled in from reference TRBV11-2 and TRBJ1-2): EAGVAQSPRYKIIEKRQSVAFWCNPISGHATLYWYQQILGQGPKLLIQFQNNGVVDDSQLPKDRFSAERLKGVDSTLKIQPAKLEDSAVYLCASSFGRGPLGGYTFGSGTRLTVV.

The J gene is TRBJ2-5, the V gene TRBV20-1; either TRBD1 or TRBD2 may fit D (5 bases each). CDR3 length: 10 amino acids. CDR1 and CDR2 from the germline V gene are DFQATT and SNEGSKA (reference sequence). V was shortened by 5 bases and J by 5 bases, with 6 bases between the two germline ends. CDR3 DNA: TGCAGTGCTTGGGGGGAGACCCAGTACTTC. Its translation is CSAWGETQYF.

This chain uses TRBV4-2 with TRBJ2-1; tentatively, D is TRBD1 (6 bases). The germline CDR1 and CDR2 sequences are LGHNA and YNFKEQ. The CDR3 runs to 14 residues. Trimming removed 4 bases from V and 7 bases from J, with 14 bases in between. CDR3 region: CASSPRSGENEQFF. CDR3 nucleotides: TGTGCCAGCAGCCCCCGCTCAGGGGAGAATGAGCAGTTCTTC.

This CDR3 reads CASSEDRLRQETQYF. The CDR3 DNA follows: TGTGCCAGCAGTGAAGACAGACTCCGGCAAGAGACCCAGTACTTC. The chain carries TRBV25-1 and TRBJ2-5, with D possibly TRBD1 on 5 matching bases. The CDR3 runs 15 residues. The germline V gene encodes CDR1 MGHDK and CDR2 SYGVNS. V lost 2 bases, J lost 2 bases, and 12 bases lay in between.

This clonotype was seen a single time. CDR3 residues: CATVFQQGPGEQYF. As DNA, the CDR3 is TGTGCCACCGTTTTTCAGCAGGGCCCGGGGGAGCAGTACTTC. The chain joins TRBV2 to TRBJ2-7, with D tentatively TRBD1 or TRBD2 (5 bases each). The germline V gene has CDR1 SNHLY and CDR2 FYNNEI. Trimming removed 10 bases from V and 7 bases from J, with 23 bases in between. This CDR3 region has 14 residues.

The chain combines TRBV29-1 with TRBJ2-3; D not certain. Trimming shortened V by 0 bases and J by 2 bases, and 3 bases separated the two germline ends. This CDR3 spans 12 amino acids. Germline CDR1 is SQVTM and CDR2 is ANQGSEA. As DNA, the CDR3 is TGCAGCGTTGAAGACCACACAGATACGCAGTATTTT. Protein: CSVEDHTDTQYF.

The chain carries TRBV7-9 and TRBJ2-1; 10 nucleotides match TRBD2. V dropped 5 bases and J dropped 3; count of bases not matched to a gene: 4. The CDR3 length is 15 residues. Germline CDR1 SEHNR, CDR2 FQNEAQ (reference sequence). The CDR3, as DNA: TGTGCCAGCAGCGGAGGGACTAGCGTCTACAATGAGCAGTTCTTC. It translates to CASSGGTSVYNEQFF.

The chain carries TRBV7-2 and TRBJ2-5; TRBD2 agrees at 11 bases. The V gene end was trimmed by 4 bases and the J gene end by 2 bases; junction bases not matched to a gene: 6. The CDR3 has 16 amino acids. In germline, CDR1 is SGHTA, CDR2 FQGNSA. The CDR3 nucleotides are TGTGCCAGCAGCTATCCGGGACTAGCGGATCAAGAGACCCAGTACTTC. Encoded protein: CASSYPGLADQETQYF.

This sequence joins TRBV4-1 and TRBJ2-1; TRBD2 aligns across 9 bases. Germline CDR1 MGHRA, CDR2 YSYEKL. V was clipped by 1 base and J by 6 bases; unmatched bases: 4. The CDR3 length is 15 residues. CDR3 nucleotide sequence: TGCGCCAGCAGCCAAGCCGCGGGAGGGCCCAATGAGCAGTTCTTC. Translation gives CASSQAAGGPNEQFF.